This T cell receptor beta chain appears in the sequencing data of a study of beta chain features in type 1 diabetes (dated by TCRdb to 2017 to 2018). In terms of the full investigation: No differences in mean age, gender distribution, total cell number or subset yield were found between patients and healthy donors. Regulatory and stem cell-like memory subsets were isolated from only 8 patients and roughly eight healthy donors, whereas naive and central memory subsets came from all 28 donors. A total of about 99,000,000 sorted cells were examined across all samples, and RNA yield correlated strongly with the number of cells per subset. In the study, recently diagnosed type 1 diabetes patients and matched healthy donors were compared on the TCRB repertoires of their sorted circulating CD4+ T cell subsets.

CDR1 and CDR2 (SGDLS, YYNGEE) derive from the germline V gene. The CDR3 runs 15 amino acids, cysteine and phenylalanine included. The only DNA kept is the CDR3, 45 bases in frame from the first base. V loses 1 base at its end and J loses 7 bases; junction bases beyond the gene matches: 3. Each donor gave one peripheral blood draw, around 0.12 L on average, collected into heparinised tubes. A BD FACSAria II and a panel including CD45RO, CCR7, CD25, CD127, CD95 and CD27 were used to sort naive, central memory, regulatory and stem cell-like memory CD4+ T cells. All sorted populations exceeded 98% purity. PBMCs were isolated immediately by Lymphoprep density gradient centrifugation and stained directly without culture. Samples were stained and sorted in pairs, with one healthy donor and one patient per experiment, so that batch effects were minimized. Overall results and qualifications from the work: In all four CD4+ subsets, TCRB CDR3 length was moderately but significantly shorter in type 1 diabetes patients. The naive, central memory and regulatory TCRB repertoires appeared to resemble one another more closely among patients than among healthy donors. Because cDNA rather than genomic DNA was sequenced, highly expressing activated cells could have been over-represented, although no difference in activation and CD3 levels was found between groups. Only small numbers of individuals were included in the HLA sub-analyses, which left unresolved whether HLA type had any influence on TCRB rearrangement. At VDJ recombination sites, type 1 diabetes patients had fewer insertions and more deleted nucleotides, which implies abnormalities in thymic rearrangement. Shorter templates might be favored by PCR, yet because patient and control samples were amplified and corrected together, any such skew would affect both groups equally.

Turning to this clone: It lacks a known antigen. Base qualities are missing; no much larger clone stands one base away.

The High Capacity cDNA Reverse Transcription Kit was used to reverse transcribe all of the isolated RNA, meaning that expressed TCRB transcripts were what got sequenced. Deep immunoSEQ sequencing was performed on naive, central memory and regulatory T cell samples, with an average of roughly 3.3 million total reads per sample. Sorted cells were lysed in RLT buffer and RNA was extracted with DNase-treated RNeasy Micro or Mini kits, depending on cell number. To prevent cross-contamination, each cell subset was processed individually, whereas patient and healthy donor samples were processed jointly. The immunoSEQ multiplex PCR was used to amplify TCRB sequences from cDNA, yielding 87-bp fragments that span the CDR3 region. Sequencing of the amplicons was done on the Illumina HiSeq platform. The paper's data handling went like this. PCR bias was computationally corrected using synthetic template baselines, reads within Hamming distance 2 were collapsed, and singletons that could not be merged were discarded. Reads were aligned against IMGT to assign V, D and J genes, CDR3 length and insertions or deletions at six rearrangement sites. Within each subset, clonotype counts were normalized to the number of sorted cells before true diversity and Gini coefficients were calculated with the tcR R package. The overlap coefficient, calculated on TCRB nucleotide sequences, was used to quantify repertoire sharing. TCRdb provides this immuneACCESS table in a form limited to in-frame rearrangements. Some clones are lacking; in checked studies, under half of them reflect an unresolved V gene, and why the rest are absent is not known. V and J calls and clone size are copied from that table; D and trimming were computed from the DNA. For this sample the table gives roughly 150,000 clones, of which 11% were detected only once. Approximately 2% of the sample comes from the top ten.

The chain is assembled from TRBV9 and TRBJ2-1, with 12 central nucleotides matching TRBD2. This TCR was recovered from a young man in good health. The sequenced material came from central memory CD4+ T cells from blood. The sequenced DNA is TGTGCCAGCAGCGTATTTACTAGCGGGAGGAATGAGCAGTTCTTC. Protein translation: CASSVFTSGRNEQFF.